This TCR beta chain was identified during a study of blood T cells in healthy people across ages. Study conclusions and caveats: Relative to aged donors, long-lived donors carried more naive CD4+ cells and displayed higher diversity.

Next came a second PCR, run for about 6 to 11 cycles, which used a sample-barcoded 5' primer along with a J-beta primer mix. TCRdb processed the 5' RACE reads anew with MiXCR; each CDR3 protein has one entry. This table has 600,000 to 850,000 distinct CDR3 sequences, 25% appearing once. A note on this clonotype: Antigen specificity is unknown.

The germline gives CDR1 SGHRS, CDR2 YFSETQ. The CDR3 spans 14 residues. V lost 4 bases to trimming and J lost 5 bases; unmatched junction nucleotides: 7. The same specimen was also included in a second study, on T cells of mothers and their children.

Sequenced material: blood. This chain links TRBV5-1 with TRBJ1-1; 8 nucleotides agree with TRBD1. The TCR was taken from a boy under 18 in good health. The CDR3 nucleotides read TGCGCCAGCAGCGGCGGACAGGGAGGTACTGAAGCTTTCTTT. Residues: CASSGGQGGTEAFF.